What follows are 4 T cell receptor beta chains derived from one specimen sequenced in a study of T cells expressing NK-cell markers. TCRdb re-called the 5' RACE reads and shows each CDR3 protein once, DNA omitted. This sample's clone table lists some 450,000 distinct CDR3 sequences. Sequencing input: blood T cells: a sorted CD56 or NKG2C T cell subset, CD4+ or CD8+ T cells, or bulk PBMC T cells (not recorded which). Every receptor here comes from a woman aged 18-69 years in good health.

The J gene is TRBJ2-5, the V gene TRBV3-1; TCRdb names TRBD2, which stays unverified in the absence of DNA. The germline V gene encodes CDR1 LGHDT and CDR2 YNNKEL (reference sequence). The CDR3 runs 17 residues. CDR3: CASSFSIIPLYQETQYF.

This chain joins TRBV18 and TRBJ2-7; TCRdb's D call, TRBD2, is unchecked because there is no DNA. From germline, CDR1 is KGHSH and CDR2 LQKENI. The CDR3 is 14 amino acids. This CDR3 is CASSPTSGSDEQYF.

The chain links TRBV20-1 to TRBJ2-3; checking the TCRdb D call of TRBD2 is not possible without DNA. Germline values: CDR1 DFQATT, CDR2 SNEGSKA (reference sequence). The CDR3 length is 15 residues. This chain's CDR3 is CSASVGGRATDTQYF.

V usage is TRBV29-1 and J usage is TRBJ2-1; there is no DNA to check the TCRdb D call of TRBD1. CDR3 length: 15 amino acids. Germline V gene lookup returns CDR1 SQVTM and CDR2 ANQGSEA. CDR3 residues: CSVHPRGAGGHEQFF.